The present TCR beta chain was sequenced within a study of blood T cell repertoires in COVID-19. Cohort 3 recovered donors had two negative PCRs, clearance, or symptom resolution. The repertoire was sequenced with immunoSEQ multiplex PCR; TCRdb's copy has only in-frame clones and lacks some. There are around 190,000 clones in the sample; approximately 88% occur only once, and roughly 9% lies in the top ten. Sequenced material: PBMCs or T cells enriched from blood (not recorded which). This sequence was found in a woman aged 18-35 years who had recovered from COVID-19.

CDR3 DNA: TGTGCCAGCTTTAACAGGGGCGGGGATGAAAAACTGTTTTTT. Translated, it gives CASFNRGGDEKLFF. The chain carries TRBV28 and TRBJ1-4, with TRBD1 matching over 7 bases. Germline trimming cut 8 bases from V and 6 bases from J; bases unmatched to any gene: 9. The CDR3 has 14 amino acids. Germline lookup yields CDR1 MDHEN and CDR2 SYDVKM.